The 5 T cell receptor beta chains in this list originate from one sample, sequenced in a study of T cells in localized non-small cell lung cancer. Repertoires were generated with immunoSEQ multiplex PCR, while TCRdb's copy carries only in-frame clones and drops some. The sample includes about 41,000 clones, about 88% seen only once; the top ten take approximately 2.5%. Sequencing used peripheral blood, obtained before any cancer treatment. These TCRs come from a female donor of 60 years or more with stage I squamous cell lung carcinoma.

The genes are TRBV25-1 and TRBJ2-7; 7 bases agree with TRBD1. V shed 3 bases and J 2 bases; nucleotides not matched to a gene: 7. This CDR3 spans 15 amino acids. Germline V gene data show CDR1 as MGHDK and CDR2 as SYGVNS. The CDR3: CASSDRDSLTYEQYF. CDR3 nucleotides: TGTGCCAGCAGTGACCGGGACAGCCTCACCTACGAGCAGTACTTC.

The chain couples TRBV2 to TRBJ2-7; tentatively, D is TRBD2 (5 bases). V dropped 7 bases and J dropped 0 bases, with 13 bases sitting between them. Germline CDR1 SNHLY, CDR2 FYNNEI. This CDR3 is built from 14 residues. The CDR3 DNA reads as TGTGCCAGCACCTTTTCCGCGGGCTCCTACGAGCAGTACTTC. This gives the protein CASTFSAGSYEQYF. The full variable domain, rest sourced from reference TRBV2 and TRBJ2-7, is EPEVTQTPSHQVTQMGQEVILRCVPISNHLYFYWYRQILGQKVEFLVSFYNNEISEKSEIFDDQFSVERPDGSNFTLKIRSTKLEDSAMYFCASTFSAGSYEQYFGPGTRLTVT.

The chain is built from TRBV7-9 and TRBJ2-7; D is possibly TRBD2 (7 bases). The V end lost 5 bases, the J end lost 3 bases, and 20 bases lay between the germline ends. This CDR3 has 16 amino acids. Per germline, CDR1 SEHNR and CDR2 FQNEAQ (reference sequence). The CDR3 DNA sequence: TGTGCCAGCAGCCCTCCAGGGGAGGGTATGGGCTACGAGCAGTACTTC. Translation gives CASSPPGEGMGYEQYF.

The rearrangement joins TRBV7-2 to TRBJ2-2, with D unresolved. Germline CDR1 reads SGHTA; CDR2 reads FQGNSA. V was shortened by 7 bases and J by 0 bases, with 12 bases between the two germline ends. This CDR3 region has 15 residues. The CDR3 nucleotides read TGTGCCAGCACCTCGCGGAGACCGAACACCGGGGAGCTGTTTTTT. It translates to CASTSRRPNTGELFF. Full variable domain (outside the CDR3, taken from reference TRBV7-2 and TRBJ2-2): GAGVSQSPSNKVTEKGKDVELRCDPISGHTALYWYRQSLGQGLEFLIYFQGNSAPDKSGLPSDRFSAERTGGSVSTLTIQRTQQEDSAVYLCASTSRRPNTGELFFGEGSRLTVL.

The CDR3 sequence is CASSLAPAQIGPYGYTF. DNA for the CDR3: TGTGCCAGCAGCTTAGCCCCGGCCCAAATCGGTCCCTATGGCTACACCTTC. The chain links TRBV7-2 to TRBJ1-2; D uncertain. Germline V gene lookup returns CDR1 SGHTA and CDR2 FQGNSA. CDR3 length: 17 amino acids. V was shortened by 0 bases and J by 4 bases, with 18 bases between the two germline ends.